This T cell receptor (beta chain) appears in the sequencing data of a study of graft-versus-host responses after intestinal transplantation. Study-wide context: Recipients obtained multivisceral, liver-intestinal, or isolated intestinal transplants. Anti-thymocyte globulin induction was given to all recipients, followed by tacrolimus and steroids for around three years. Regarding the study as a whole: Among recipient marrow samples, GvH clones were found; some appeared first in ileum or blood.

V dropped 6 bases and J dropped 7; count of bases not matched to a gene: 7. Per germline, CDR1 MGHDK and CDR2 SYGVNS. This CDR3 region has 15 residues. Assay used: immunoSEQ multiplex PCR; TCRdb lists only in-frame clones, some missing. The repertoire holds roughly 28,000 clones, with 85% to 95% as singletons. This clone was observed once. The antigen is not known. The specimen comprised PBMCs, sampled approximately 66 days after intestinal transplant. This clonotype originated in a human patient who received an intestinal transplant, so some T cells may come from the graft donor. The chain couples TRBV25-1 to TRBJ1-6; TRBD1 matches at 9 bases. CDR3 nucleotides: TGTGCCAGCAGGGAACAGGGGGCGACCAATTCACCCCTCCACTTT. Amino acids: CASREQGATNSPLHF.